This TCR beta chain was obtained from a study of blood T cell repertoires in COVID-19 (dated by TCRdb to the early 2020s). Concerning the study at large: Samples covering the acute and convalescent phases of COVID-19 were provided by collaborators in the United States, Italy and Spain. The material from the prospective study consisted of cDNA or gDNA derived from T cells, B-cell-depleted T cells, or PBMCs. Subjects who had been exposed to COVID-19, were actively infected with it, or had recovered from it provided the deeply sampled blood TCRbeta repertoires that made up the dataset. The repertoires were released in a freely available public database intended as a resource for research on the immune response to SARS-CoV-2. Samples were obtained from the ongoing ImmuneRACE study (first 160 participants) and from 1,254 subjects provided by 6 global collaborators. Sample metadata almost always included a de-identified subject ID, COVID-19 status, age in years and sex. Where available, HLA class I and class II types were taken from metadata supplied by the sample provider and were not determined by assay-based typing. What the work shows at the level of the full study, not this receptor alone: Clinical and demographic metadata were provided uncurated, with the amount varying by source and participant.

From a lookup of the germline V gene (reference sequence), CDR1 and CDR2 are GTSNPN and SVGIG. Its CDR3 holds 14 amino acids, cysteine through phenylalanine. Only the CDR3 part of the read is kept: 42 bases, read in frame from the first base. Clipping removes 4 bases from V and 4 bases from J, with 5 as the unmatched junction base count. TCRbeta CDR3 regions were amplified from genomic DNA using the immunoSEQ Assay, a bias-controlled multiplex PCR. Processing in the source paper ran as follows. Within the assay, amplification of reference gene primers was used to estimate how many nucleated cells each sample contained. To quantify the absolute abundance of each unique TCRbeta CDR3 rearrangement, sequence reads were collapsed and filtered. For each sample, productive Simpson clonality was calculated by taking the square root of Simpson's diversity index across productive rearrangements. TCRdb took this table from immuneACCESS and kept in-frame rearrangements with V and J called. Such tables lack part of the clones; where checked against another copy, unresolved V genes explain under half of the gap, and the rest is unexplained. V and J calls and clone size are given by that table; D and trimming were obtained from the DNA. This sample is represented by a few hundred thousand clones; roughly four fifths of them were singletons. Around 5.1% of the sample is held by the ten biggest clonotypes.

Participants in the prospective study were aged roughly 18 to 90 years, lived in 20 to 30 United States geographic areas, and enrolled through a virtual design. To assign participants to cohorts, the prospective study relied on clinical history that participants themselves reported in a screening survey and a study questionnaire. ImmuneRACE Cohort 3 recovered participants were defined by two consecutive negative NP/OP PCR tests, healthcare professional clearance, or symptom resolution. In the prospective study, whole blood, serum and a nasopharyngeal or oropharyngeal swab were collected from each participant by mobile phlebotomists. Over an approximately 2-month period, participants in the prospective study had the option of providing additional blood draws and questionnaires. Prospective study blood samples were shipped either frozen or at room temperature before DNA extraction. Comment on this clone: The antigen this receptor binds is unknown. No much larger clone exists at a distance of one base, and base qualities are not known.

The receptor was derived from a woman in her forties or fifties who had recovered from COVID-19. The receptor chain draws on TRBV30 and TRBJ2-1, with TRBD1 identical over 9 junction bases. Specimen: PBMCs or T cells enriched from blood (not recorded which). The base sequence is TGTGCCTGGAACTCGGGGACAGGGTACAATGAGCAGTTCTTC. Translated, it gives CAWNSGTGYNEQFF.